A selection of T cell receptor beta chains follows, all from one sample in a study of cytomegalovirus exposure and HLA in healthy donors. The protocol was immunoSEQ multiplex PCR, while the TCRdb copy is restricted to in-frame clones and leaves out a portion. The repertoire holds some 120,000 clones, with more than 60% as singletons. Sequences were obtained from PBMCs. All receptors come from a woman aged 55-69 years in good health and CMV-seropositive. CDR3s include the opening cysteine and the closing phenylalanine or tryptophan. D genes are given only for firm matches. Size tells how often a clone was seen (once, few, many) or the class of an expanded clone, and some rows leave it out.

v_call,d_call,j_call,clone_size,cdr3_nt,cdr3_aa
TRBV4-3,TRBD2,TRBJ2-7,.,TGCGCCAGCAGCCCGCGAGCGGGATGGGCTGAGGACGAGCAGTACTTC,CASSPRAGWAEDEQYF
TRBV4-3,TRBD1,TRBJ1-4,.,TGCGCCAGCAGCCAAGAGACAGGGCTTGACGAAAAACTGTTTTTT,CASSQETGLDEKLFF
TRBV5-1,.,TRBJ2-7,.,TGCGCCAGCAGCTTGGCTAGCTACGAGCAGTACTTC,CASSLASYEQYF
TRBV6-6,.,TRBJ1-1,.,TGTGCCAGCAGTTACTCGAGGTACACTGAAGCTTTCTTT,CASSYSRYTEAFF
TRBV9,.,TRBJ2-5,.,TGTGCCAGCAGCAGGGGGTGGTTGGAGACCCAGTACTTC,CASSRGWLETQYF
TRBV18,.,TRBJ1-3,.,TGTGCCAGCTCCAATGACTTAACCAACTCTGGAAACACCATATATTTT,CASSNDLTNSGNTIYF
TRBV14,.,TRBJ1-3,medium-sized,TGTGCCAGCAGCCAAAAGGATGGGACGGAGGGTGGAAACACCATATATTTT,CASSQKDGTEGGNTIYF
TRBV11-2,TRBD1,TRBJ2-7,.,TGTGCCAGCAGCTTAGTCGCCCCGGGACAGGGCTACGAGCAGTACTTC,CASSLVAPGQGYEQYF
TRBV5-4,.,TRBJ1-1,.,TGTGCCAGCAGCTTGGATGGGGGGAGGGCCACTGAAGCTTTCTTT,CASSLDGGRATEAFF
TRBV2,TRBD1,TRBJ2-2,.,TGTGCCAGCAGAGACACAGGGGTCACCGGGGAGCTGTTTTTT,CASRDTGVTGELFF
TRBV27,.,TRBJ2-2,.,TGTGCCAGCAGACTACCAAACACCGGGGAGCTGTTTTTT,CASRLPNTGELFF
TRBV4-1,TRBD2,TRBJ2-1,.,TGCGCCAGCAGCACAGGACTAGCGGGAGGGCTGAATGAGCAGTTCTTC,CASSTGLAGGLNEQFF
TRBV18,TRBD1,TRBJ1-2,.,TGTGCCAGCTCACCTGGACAGGACGGTGGCTACACCTTC,CASSPGQDGGYTF
TRBV5-1,TRBD1,TRBJ2-5,.,TGCGCCAGCAGCCCTAGGACAGGGGGTGGGCAAGAGACCCAGTACTTC,CASSPRTGGGQETQYF
TRBV7-2,TRBD2,TRBJ2-7,.,TGTGCCAGCAGCCCCGGGACTAGCGCTTACGAGCAGTACTTC,CASSPGTSAYEQYF
TRBV5-8,.,TRBJ2-3,.,TGTGCCAGCAGCCTCCAACAGTCGGCGGGGAGAGATACGCAGTATTTT,CASSLQQSAGRDTQYF
TRBV6-1,.,TRBJ1-1,once,TGTGCCAGCAGTGAGCCCGGGTCTCAAAGGGGCACTGAAGCTTTCTTT,CASSEPGSQRGTEAFF
TRBV5-5,.,TRBJ2-5,once,TGTGCCAGCAGCTTGGTAATGGGGGGTGGAGAGACCCAGTACTTC,CASSLVMGGGETQYF
TRBV30,.,TRBJ2-7,few,TGTGCCCAGACCCGGGACTCGGGAAGGGAGCAGTACTTC,CAQTRDSGREQYF
TRBV21-1,.,TRBJ2-7,.,TGTGCCAGCAGCACGATCACAGGGGGAGCCGGAGCTCTCGAGCAGTACTTC,CASSTITGGAGALEQYF
TRBV27,.,TRBJ2-7,.,TGTGCCAGCAGTTTGAGCCCGACCATACCGGGCGAGCAGTACTTC,CASSLSPTIPGEQYF
TRBV6-6,.,TRBJ2-1,.,TGTGCCAGCTGCGGATCGGCGAACAATGAGCAGTTCTTC,CASCGSANNEQFF
TRBV27,.,TRBJ2-4,.,TGTGCCAGCACCACACCCGACTCGGGAATTCAGTACTTC,CASTTPDSGIQYF
TRBV6-5,.,TRBJ2-3,.,TGTGCCAGCAGCCGCCTAGCGTTCAGCACAGATACGCAGTATTTT,CASSRLAFSTDTQYF
TRBV19,.,TRBJ1-2,.,TGTGCCAGCAAAGTAGGGGCGTATGGCTACACCTTC,CASKVGAYGYTF
TRBV6-5,TRBD2,TRBJ2-5,.,TGTGCCAGCAGCCAGCGGGGGATGGGAGAGACCCAGTACTTC,CASSQRGMGETQYF
TRBV7-8,TRBD1,TRBJ2-1,.,TGTGCCAGCAGCTTAGGGGACAGGGGAGTGCAGTTCTTC,CASSLGDRGVQFF
TRBV19,TRBD1,TRBJ2-6,.,TGTGCCAGTAGTCAGTTACAGGGGTCTGGGGCCAACGTCCTGACTTTC,CASSQLQGSGANVLTF
TRBV7-9,.,TRBJ1-4,once,TGTGCCAGCAGCTTGACAGGACCCAATGAAAAACTGTTTTTT,CASSLTGPNEKLFF
TRBV2,TRBD1,TRBJ2-5,.,TGTGCCAGCAGCGATACAGGGGGATTGACCCAGTACTTC,CASSDTGGLTQYF
TRBV29-1,TRBD1,TRBJ2-3,.,TGCAGCGTTTTAGGCGGACAGGGGGGCGATACGCAGTATTTT,CSVLGGQGGDTQYF
TRBV19,.,TRBJ1-2,few,TGTGCCAGTAGTGCAGGGTATGGCTACACCTTC,CASSAGYGYTF
TRBV27,TRBD2,TRBJ2-3,.,TGTGCCAGCAGTTTAGAACGGGGGGGCGGGACGCAGTATTTT,CASSLERGGGTQYF
TRBV20-1,.,TRBJ2-1,.,TGCAGTGCTAGCCGGGGGGCGAGGCCGTTCTTC,CSASRGARPFF
TRBV11-3,TRBD2,TRBJ2-5,.,TGTGCCAGCAGTGGACTAGCGGGGGGCGAGACCCAGTACTTC,CASSGLAGGETQYF
TRBV7-2,TRBD2,TRBJ2-5,.,TGTGCCAGCAGCTTTCCTAGCGGGGGGGCGCAAAAGTACTTC,CASSFPSGGAQKYF
TRBV15,.,TRBJ2-2,.,TGTGCCACCAGCAGAGGGGAGATGGCCGGGGAGCTGTTTTTT,CATSRGEMAGELFF
TRBV7-2,TRBD1,TRBJ1-5,.,TGTGCCAGCAGCCAGGGACAGGGGGCTCGTCAGCCCCAGCATTTT,CASSQGQGARQPQHF
TRBV6-4,TRBD2,TRBJ2-7,.,TGTGCCAGCAGTTGGCGGGGGGGCTACGAGCAGTACTTC,CASSWRGGYEQYF
TRBV9,.,TRBJ2-3,.,TGTGCCAGCAGCTCCAGGGATCCGAGCACAGATACGCAGTATTTT,CASSSRDPSTDTQYF
TRBV4-1,TRBD1,TRBJ2-4,.,TGCGCCAGCAGCCAGGAAGGACAGGGGAGAAGGGCCAAAAACATTCAGTACTTC,CASSQEGQGRRAKNIQYF
TRBV10-3,TRBD1,TRBJ1-5,.,TGTGCCATCAGTGGTATAGGGGGCCTTCAGCCCCAGCATTTT,CAISGIGGLQPQHF
TRBV28,TRBD1,TRBJ1-1,.,TGTGCCAGCAGTTTCGGGACAGGGATATTAGACACTGAAGCTTTCTTT,CASSFGTGILDTEAFF
TRBV7-8,TRBD2,TRBJ2-7,.,TGTGCCAGCAGCTTAGGGGCGGGAGGCACCTACGAGCAGTACTTC,CASSLGAGGTYEQYF
TRBV7-2,.,TRBJ2-1,.,TGTGCCAGCAGCTTAGTTAGCTCCACCTATGGTGAGCAGTTCTTC,CASSLVSSTYGEQFF
TRBV7-7,TRBD2,TRBJ2-5,once,TGTGCCAGCAGCGGTAGCGGGAGTGAGACCCAGTACTTC,CASSGSGSETQYF
TRBV27,.,TRBJ1-5,.,TGTGCCAGCAGTTTATGGGCCTTTCAGCCCCAGCATTTT,CASSLWAFQPQHF
TRBV27,.,TRBJ2-6,.,TGTGCCAGCAGTTTATTTGGACAGCTAATAAACTCTGGGGCCAACGTCCTGACTTTC,CASSLFGQLINSGANVLTF
TRBV4-3,.,TRBJ2-3,few,TGCGCCAGCAGCCAAGAATCCCTAGCTAGCACAGATACGCAGTATTTT,CASSQESLASTDTQYF
TRBV7-2,.,TRBJ2-7,.,TGTGCCAGCAGCTTAGAAAGAGGGTTTAGCGAGCAGTACTTC,CASSLERGFSEQYF